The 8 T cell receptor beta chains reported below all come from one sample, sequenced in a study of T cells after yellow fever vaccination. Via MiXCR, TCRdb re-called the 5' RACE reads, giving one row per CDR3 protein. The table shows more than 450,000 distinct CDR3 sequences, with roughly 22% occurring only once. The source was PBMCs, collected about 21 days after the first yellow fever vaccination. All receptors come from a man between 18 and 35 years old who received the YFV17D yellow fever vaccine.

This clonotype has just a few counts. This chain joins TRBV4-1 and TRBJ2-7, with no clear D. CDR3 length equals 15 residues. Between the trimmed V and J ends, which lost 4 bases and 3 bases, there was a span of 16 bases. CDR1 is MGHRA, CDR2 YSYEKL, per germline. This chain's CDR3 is CASSPSPGQSYEQYF. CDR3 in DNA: TGCGCCAGCAGCCCATCCCCCGGGCAGAGCTACGAGCAGTACTTC.

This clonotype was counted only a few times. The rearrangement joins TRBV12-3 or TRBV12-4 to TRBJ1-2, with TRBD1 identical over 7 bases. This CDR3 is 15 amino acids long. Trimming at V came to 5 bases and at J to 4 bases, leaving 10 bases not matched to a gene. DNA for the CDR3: TGTGCCAGCAGTCTAGGGGGCGCAGGATCCTATGGCTACACCTTC. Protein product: CASSLGGAGSYGYTF.

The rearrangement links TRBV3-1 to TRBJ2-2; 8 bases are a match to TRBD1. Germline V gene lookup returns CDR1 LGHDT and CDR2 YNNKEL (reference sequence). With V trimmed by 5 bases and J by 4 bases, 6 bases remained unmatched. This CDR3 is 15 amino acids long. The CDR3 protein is CASSTGQVITGELFF. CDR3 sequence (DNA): TGTGCCAGCAGCACGGGACAGGTGATCACCGGGGAGCTGTTTTTT.

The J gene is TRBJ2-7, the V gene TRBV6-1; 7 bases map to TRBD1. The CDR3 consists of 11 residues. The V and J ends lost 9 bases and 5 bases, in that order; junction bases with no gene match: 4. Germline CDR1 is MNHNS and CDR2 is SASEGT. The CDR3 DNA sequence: TGTGCCAGTCGACAGGGTCACGAGCAGTACGTC. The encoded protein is CASRQGHEQYV.

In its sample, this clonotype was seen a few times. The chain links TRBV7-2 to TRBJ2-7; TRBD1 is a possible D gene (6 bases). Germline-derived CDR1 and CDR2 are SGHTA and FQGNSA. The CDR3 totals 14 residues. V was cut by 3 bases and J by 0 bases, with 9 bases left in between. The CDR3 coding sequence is TGTGCCAGCAGCTTTGGGGGCGGCTCCTACGAGCAGTACTTC. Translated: CASSFGGGSYEQYF.

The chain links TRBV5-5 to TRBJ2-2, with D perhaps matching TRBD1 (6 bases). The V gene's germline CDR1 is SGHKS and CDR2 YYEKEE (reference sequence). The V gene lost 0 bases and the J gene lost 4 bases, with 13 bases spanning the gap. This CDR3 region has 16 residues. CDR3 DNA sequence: TGTGCCAGCAGCTTGGGGTCAGGGGATACCACCGGGGAGCTGTTTTTT. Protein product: CASSLGSGDTTGELFF.

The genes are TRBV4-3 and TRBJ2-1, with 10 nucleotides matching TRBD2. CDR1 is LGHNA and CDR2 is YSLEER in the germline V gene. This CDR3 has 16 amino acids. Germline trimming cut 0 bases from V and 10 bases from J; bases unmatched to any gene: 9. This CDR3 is CASSQDLQRGGREQFF. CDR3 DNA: TGCGCCAGCAGCCAAGATCTTCAGCGGGGGGGCCGGGAGCAGTTCTTC.

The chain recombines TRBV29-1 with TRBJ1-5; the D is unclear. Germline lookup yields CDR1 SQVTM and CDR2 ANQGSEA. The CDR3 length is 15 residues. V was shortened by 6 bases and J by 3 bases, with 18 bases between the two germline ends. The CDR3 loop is CSVGRSRAINQPQHF. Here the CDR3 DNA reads TGCAGCGTCGGTAGAAGCCGGGCCATCAATCAGCCCCAGCATTTT.